This entry describes one TCR beta chain. The assay was immunoSEQ multiplex PCR, and TCRdb's table has in-frame clones only and misses some. The table has about 270,000 clones, around nine tenths seen once. The data were taken from a study of blood T cell repertoires in COVID-19. Looking at the study overall: Whether acute or convalescent, the COVID-19 samples came from the United States, Italy and Spain.

V was shortened by 2 bases and J by 1 base, with 8 bases between the two germline ends. The germline gives CDR1 SEHNR, CDR2 FQNEAQ (reference sequence). This CDR3 is 15 amino acids long. The chain has TRBV7-9 and TRBJ2-2; D is unclear. The sequence came from a man between 40 and 49 years old with active or convalescent COVID-19. Input material: peripheral blood. The chain's CDR3 is CASSLIAVNTGELFF. The CDR3 DNA sequence: TGTGCCAGCAGCTTAATTGCGGTGAACACCGGGGAGCTGTTTTTT. Drawing the rest from reference TRBV7-9 and TRBJ2-2, the complete variable domain is DTGVSQNPRHKITKRGQNVTFRCDPISEHNRLYWYRQTLGQGPEFLTYFQNEAQLEKSRLLSDRFSAERPKGSFSTLEIQRTEQGDSAMYLCASSLIAVNTGELFFGEGSRLTVL.